This T cell receptor (beta chain) was profiled in a study of blood T cell repertoires in COVID-19. Turning to the study itself: The United States, Italy and Spain supplied acute and convalescent COVID-19 samples.

Assay: immunoSEQ multiplex PCR; the TCRdb copy retains only in-frame clones and omits some. The sample includes some 240,000 clones, 82% of them seen just once. The germline gives CDR1 LNHDA, CDR2 SQIVND (reference sequence). V lost 4 bases, J lost 5 bases, and 5 bases stayed unmatched. This CDR3 spans 16 amino acids. J is TRBJ2-2 and V is TRBV19, with 12 bases matching TRBD2. The specimen sequenced was peripheral blood. The TCR was taken from a woman aged 55 to 70 with active or convalescent COVID-19. DNA of the CDR3: TGTGCCAGTAGTACGGAGGGACTAGCGGGTACCGGGGAGCTGTTTTTT. It is translated as CASSTEGLAGTGELFF.